The 27 T cell receptor beta chains below come from one sample, sequenced in a study of PD-L1 blockade in urothelial cancer. The time point was: pretreatment peripheral blood. Some clones are missing from TCRdb's copy, which holds only in-frame ones; the method was immunoSEQ multiplex PCR. The profile shows about 56,000 clones, approximately 85% of them singletons. The specimen was PBMCs, collected around atezolizumab (anti-PD-L1) treatment. These receptors were obtained from a man in his 70s with urothelial cancer.

The chain uses TRBV6-1 and TRBJ2-5; 11 bases align to TRBD1. The germline V gene has CDR1 MNHNS and CDR2 SASEGT. The CDR3 contains 13 residues. V lost 10 bases, J lost 6 bases, and 7 bases stayed unmatched. The CDR3 loop is CATPGQGEKTQYF. The CDR3 DNA is TGTGCCACCCCGGGACAGGGGGAGAAGACCCAGTACTTC.

V usage is TRBV5-4 and J usage is TRBJ1-1; 9 nucleotides agree with TRBD1. Trimming took 4 bases from V and 1 from J; bases not matched to a gene: 8. This CDR3 has 16 residues. CDR1 is SGHNT, CDR2 YYREEE, per germline (reference sequence). CDR3: CASSDLQGAGNTEAFF. CDR3 DNA sequence: TGTGCCAGCAGCGATTTACAGGGGGCGGGGAACACTGAAGCTTTCTTT.

The chain has TRBV5-1 and TRBJ2-7, with 10 bases lining up with TRBD1. The CDR3 runs 16 residues. V dropped 4 bases and J dropped 5; count of bases not matched to a gene: 12. The germline gives CDR1 SGHRS, CDR2 YFSETQ. The CDR3 coding sequence is TGCGCCAGCAGCCGGACCCAGGGACAGGGGTTCAACGAGCAGTACTTC. This encodes CASSRTQGQGFNEQYF.

This clone was seen a single time. The V call is TRBV19, the J call TRBJ1-1, with a possible D match to TRBD1 (6 bases). The CDR3 has 14 amino acids. Deletions cut 5 bases from V and 3 bases from J, with 13 bases between. CDR1 and CDR2 from the germline V gene are LNHDA and SQIVND (reference sequence). CDR3 sequence: CASSPIRTDTEAFF. DNA for the CDR3: TGTGCCAGTAGTCCGATACGGACAGACACTGAAGCTTTCTTT. The whole variable domain, remainder taken from reference TRBV19 and TRBJ1-1, is DGGITQSPKYLFRKEGQNVTLSCEQNLNHDAMYWYRQDPGQGLRLIYYSQIVNDFQKGDIAEGYSVSREKKESFPLTVTSAQKNPTAFYLCASSPIRTDTEAFFGQGTRLTVV.

Regarding this clone: The sample carries other DNA sequences with the same CDR3. The gene calls are TRBV19 and TRBJ1-1; 10 bases align to TRBD1. After removal of 3 bases from V and 8 bases from J, the junction contained 3 bases not matched to a gene. Looked up from germline, CDR1 is LNHDA and CDR2 is SQIVND (reference sequence). The CDR3 runs 13 residues. CDR3 nucleotide sequence: TGTGCCAGTAGTATCGACAGGGGGCAAGAAGCTTTCTTT. This translates into CASSIDRGQEAFF. Full variable domain (outside the CDR3, taken from reference TRBV19 and TRBJ1-1): DGGITQSPKYLFRKEGQNVTLSCEQNLNHDAMYWYRQDPGQGLRLIYYSQIVNDFQKGDIAEGYSVSREKKESFPLTVTSAQKNPTAFYLCASSIDRGQEAFFGQGTRLTVV.

This chain uses TRBV6-5 with TRBJ2-7; 11 bases match TRBD1. V dropped 7 bases and J dropped 2; count of bases not matched to a gene: 7. The V gene's germline CDR1 is MNHEY and CDR2 SVGAGI. The CDR3 is 15 residues long. CDR3 in DNA: TGTGCCAGCACCTCAAGGACAGGGGGCCCCTACGAGCAGTACTTC. Encoded protein: CASTSRTGGPYEQYF.

The chain has TRBV5-1 and TRBJ1-2, with 9 nucleotides matching TRBD1. CDR1 is SGHRS and CDR2 is YFSETQ in the germline V gene. V lost 5 bases and J lost 2; bases outside the gene matches: 4. The CDR3 has 14 residues. CDR3 nucleotide sequence: TGCGCCAGCAGGGGAGGGACAGGGAACTATGGCTACACCTTC. It codes for CASRGGTGNYGYTF.

The chain employs TRBV28 and TRBJ2-7; D is perhaps TRBD1 (6 bases). Trimming removed 5 bases at V and 3 bases at J, with 17 bases between. This CDR3 is 15 amino acids long. The germline gives CDR1 MDHEN, CDR2 SYDVKM. CDR3 coding DNA: TGTGCCAGCAGTATCCGAGGGACAAACTTCTACGAGCAGTACTTC. Translation: CASSIRGTNFYEQYF.

The J gene is TRBJ1-4, the V gene TRBV6-6; TRBD1 aligns across 7 bases. This CDR3 has 15 amino acids. The V segment lost 5 bases and the J segment 7 bases; nucleotides outside the gene matches: 10. The germline V gene has CDR1 MNHNY and CDR2 SVGAGI (reference sequence). DNA for the CDR3: TGTGCCAGCAGTCGCGCAGGGGGTTCGGGTGAAAAACTGTTTTTT. Its protein product is CASSRAGGSGEKLFF.

The CDR3 DNA sequence: TGTGCCAGCAGCTCGGGACTAGCGGTATACAATGAGCAGTTCTTC. It is translated as CASSSGLAVYNEQFF. V gene TRBV11-1 combines with J gene TRBJ2-1; TRBD2 matches at 11 bases. J was trimmed by 4 bases and V by 4 bases; bases with no gene match: 3. This CDR3 contains 15 residues. Germline CDR1 SGHAT, CDR2 FQDESV (reference sequence).

The V gene is TRBV9, the J gene TRBJ2-1, with TRBD1 as a possible D gene (6 bases). Looked up from germline, CDR1 is SGDLS and CDR2 is YYNGEE. V shed 0 bases and J shed 9 bases, with 10 bases lying between them. The CDR3 extends over 13 amino acids. The CDR3 sequence is CASSVVVGGEQFF. DNA of the CDR3: TGTGCCAGCAGCGTAGTGGTAGGGGGTGAGCAGTTCTTC.

This clone was seen a handful of times. The rearrangement links TRBV21-1 to TRBJ2-4; the table calls TRBD2, which could not be checked here. TRBV21-1 is labeled a pseudogene. The CDR3 has 12 amino acids. In DNA, the CDR3 is TGTGCCAGCACCCTAGCCAAAAACATTCAGTACTTC. It is translated as CASTLAKNIQYF.

The J gene is TRBJ2-1, the V gene TRBV5-3, with D perhaps TRBD2 (6 bases). Being an ORF, TRBV5-3 has a function that is uncertain. V was trimmed by 4 bases and J by 0 bases, leaving 14 bases between them. The CDR3 is 16 amino acids. For the CDR3, the DNA is TGTGCCAGAAGCCCGGGACTCGACAGCTCCTACAATGAGCAGTTCTTC. Protein product: CARSPGLDSSYNEQFF.

The rearrangement joins TRBV7-9 to TRBJ2-5, with 8 bases fitting TRBD1. The CDR3 has 13 residues. V was clipped by 4 bases and J by 5 bases; unmatched bases: 3. Germline values: CDR1 SEHNR, CDR2 FQNEAQ (reference sequence). In nucleotides, the CDR3 is TGTGCCAGCAGCTCCAGGGGGCCGGAGACCCAGTACTTC. Translating gives CASSSRGPETQYF.

The rearrangement joins TRBV9 to TRBJ1-1; 7 bases align to TRBD1. This CDR3 contains 14 residues. J lost 1 base, V lost 4 bases, and 4 bases had no gene match. Germline CDR1 reads SGDLS; CDR2 reads YYNGEE. The CDR3 loop is CASSPRTGNTEAFF. For the CDR3, the DNA is TGTGCCAGCAGCCCCCGGACAGGGAACACTGAAGCTTTCTTT. Supplemented by reference TRBV9 and TRBJ1-1, the full variable domain reads DSGVTQTPKHLITATGQRVTLRCSPRSGDLSVYWYQQSLDQGLQFLIQYYNGEERAKGNILERFSAQQFPDLHSELNLSSLELGDSALYFCASSPRTGNTEAFFGQGTRLTVV.

The chain carries TRBV19 and TRBJ2-7; TRBD1 matches 10 bases. Germline assignment: CDR1 LNHDA and CDR2 SQIVND (reference sequence). This CDR3 spans 16 amino acids. After removal of 5 bases from V and 6 bases from J, the junction contained 13 bases not matched to a gene. CDR3 DNA: TGTGCCAGTAGTTCCTCGCCCGGGACAGGGGCGGGCGAGCAGTACTTC. This gives the protein CASSSSPGTGAGEQYF.

The V call is TRBV6-1, the J call TRBJ1-2; 7 positions match TRBD1. The CDR3 is 15 amino acids. Germline CDR1 MNHNS, CDR2 SASEGT. V shed 1 base and J 4 bases; nucleotides not matched to a gene: 6. The CDR3 protein is CASSEGETGTYGYTF. CDR3 nucleotides: TGTGCCAGCAGTGAAGGGGAGACAGGGACCTATGGCTACACCTTC.

The V call is TRBV7-6, the J call TRBJ2-3, with D unresolved. Between the trimmed V and J ends, which lost 4 bases and 0 bases, there was a span of 11 bases. The CDR3 runs 15 residues. The germline V gene has CDR1 SGHVS and CDR2 FNYEAQ. The CDR3, as DNA: TGTGCCAGCAGCTCAATTGGCCCTAGCACAGATACGCAGTATTTT. This translates into CASSSIGPSTDTQYF.

The chain couples TRBV5-1 to TRBJ2-5, with TRBD1 matching over 9 bases. Looked up from germline, CDR1 is SGHRS and CDR2 is YFSETQ. The CDR3 contains 14 residues. V trimming: 4 bases; J trimming: 5 bases; junction bases outside the gene matches: 6. Here the CDR3 reads CASSDRGQGETQYF. The CDR3 DNA sequence: TGCGCCAGCAGCGACCGAGGACAGGGGGAGACCCAGTACTTC.

The chain carries TRBV28 and TRBJ1-5, with 8 bases fitting TRBD1. Germline V gene lookup returns CDR1 MDHEN and CDR2 SYDVKM. V shed 3 bases and J 7 bases; nucleotides not matched to a gene: 5. CDR3 length: 14 amino acids. The DNA of the CDR3 is TGTGCCAGCAGTTTTCAGGGGGCCGGGCAGCCCCAGCATTTT. It is translated as CASSFQGAGQPQHF.

The chain is built from TRBV6-1 and TRBJ2-7, with TRBD2 matching 8 bases. Germline CDR1 reads MNHNS; CDR2 reads SASEGT. J was trimmed by 0 bases and V by 5 bases; bases with no gene match: 3. CDR3 length: 14 amino acids. The CDR3 is CASSSGGDSYEQYF. Written as DNA, the CDR3 is TGTGCCAGCAGTTCGGGGGGGGACTCCTACGAGCAGTACTTC.

The chain employs TRBV4-1 and TRBJ1-3; D uncertain. In germline, CDR1 is MGHRA, CDR2 YSYEKL. The CDR3 is 14 amino acids. The V and J ends lost 0 bases and 4 bases respectively, with 7 bases between them. CDR3 in amino acids: CASSQDSRGNTIYF. CDR3 sequence (DNA): TGCGCCAGCAGCCAAGATTCTCGGGGAAACACCATATATTTT.

V gene TRBV19 combines with J gene TRBJ1-5; the D gene is possibly TRBD1 (5 bases). This CDR3 spans 15 amino acids. Per germline, CDR1 LNHDA and CDR2 SQIVND (reference sequence). Trimming removed 3 bases at V and 9 bases at J, with 18 bases between. The CDR3 here is CASSMSSGRIRPQHF. The DNA for the CDR3 is TGTGCCAGTAGTATGTCATCAGGGAGGATCAGGCCCCAGCATTTT. Using reference TRBV19 and TRBJ1-5 for the parts outside the CDR3, the full variable domain is DGGITQSPKYLFRKEGQNVTLSCEQNLNHDAMYWYRQDPGQGLRLIYYSQIVNDFQKGDIAEGYSVSREKKESFPLTVTSAQKNPTAFYLCASSMSSGRIRPQHFGDGTRLSIL.

The chain joins TRBV28 to TRBJ1-2; 7 bases line up with TRBD1. Germline V gene sequence: CDR1 MDHEN, CDR2 SYDVKM. V lost 6 bases and J lost 4; bases outside the gene matches: 5. The CDR3 consists of 13 residues. The CDR3 spells CASSPGGIYGYTF. CDR3 sequence (DNA): TGTGCCAGCAGCCCAGGGGGGATCTATGGCTACACCTTC.

This chain connects TRBV6-5 to TRBJ2-7; 8 bases are shared with TRBD2. Germline trimming cut 5 bases from V and 3 bases from J; bases unmatched to any gene: 6. The CDR3 consists of 14 residues. Germline V lookup: CDR1 MNHEY, CDR2 SVGAGI. CDR3 region: CASSPLGRGYEQYF. CDR3 in DNA: TGTGCCAGCAGTCCCCTCGGGAGGGGCTACGAGCAGTACTTC.

The chain carries TRBV15 and TRBJ1-3; tentatively, D is TRBD1 (6 bases). Per germline, CDR1 LNHNV and CDR2 YYDKDF (reference sequence). This CDR3 has 15 residues. V dropped 6 bases and J dropped 0 bases, with 12 bases sitting between them. CDR3 in amino acids: CATRPTGNSGNTIYF. The CDR3 DNA reads TGTGCCACCAGACCGACAGGAAACTCTGGAAACACCATATATTTT.

The V gene is TRBV2, the J gene TRBJ1-3; 8 bases map to TRBD1. After removal of 5 bases from V and 2 bases from J, the junction contained 5 bases not matched to a gene. CDR1 is SNHLY and CDR2 is FYNNEI in the germline V gene. The length of the CDR3 is 15 residues. The CDR3 region is CASSLDRATGNTIYF. DNA for the CDR3: TGTGCCAGCAGTTTGGACAGGGCCACTGGAAACACCATATATTTT.